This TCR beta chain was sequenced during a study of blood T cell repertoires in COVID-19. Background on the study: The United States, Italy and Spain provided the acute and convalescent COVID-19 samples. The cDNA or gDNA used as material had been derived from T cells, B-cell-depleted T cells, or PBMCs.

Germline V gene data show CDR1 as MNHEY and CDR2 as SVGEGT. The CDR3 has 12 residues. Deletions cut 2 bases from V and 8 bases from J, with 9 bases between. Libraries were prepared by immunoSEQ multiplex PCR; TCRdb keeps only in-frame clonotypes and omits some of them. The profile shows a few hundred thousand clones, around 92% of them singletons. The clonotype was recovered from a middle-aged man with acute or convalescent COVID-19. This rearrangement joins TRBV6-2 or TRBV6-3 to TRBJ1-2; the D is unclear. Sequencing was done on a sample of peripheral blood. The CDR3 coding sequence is TGTGCCAGCAGTTACGGAGCCGGCGGCTACACCTTC. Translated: CASSYGAGGYTF.